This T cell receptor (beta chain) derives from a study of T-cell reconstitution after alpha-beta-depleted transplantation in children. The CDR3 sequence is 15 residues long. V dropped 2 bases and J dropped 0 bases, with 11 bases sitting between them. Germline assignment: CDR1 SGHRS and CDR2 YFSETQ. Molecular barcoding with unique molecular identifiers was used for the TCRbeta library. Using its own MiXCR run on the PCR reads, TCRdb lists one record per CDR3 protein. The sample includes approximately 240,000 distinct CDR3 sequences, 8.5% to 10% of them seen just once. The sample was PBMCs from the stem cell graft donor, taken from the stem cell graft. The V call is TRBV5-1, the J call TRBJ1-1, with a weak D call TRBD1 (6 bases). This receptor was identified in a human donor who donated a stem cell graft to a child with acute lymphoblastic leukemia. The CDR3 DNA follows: TGCGCCAGCAGCTTTGACAGGATCCTGAACACTGAAGCTTTCTTT. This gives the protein CASSFDRILNTEAFF.